This T cell receptor (beta chain) was sequenced in a study of blood T cell repertoires in COVID-19. Study at large: Both acute and convalescent COVID-19 samples were obtained from the United States, Italy and Spain.

With 6 bases removed from V and 3 bases from J, the gap between germline ends came to 11 bases. This CDR3 is built from 13 residues. Germline CDR1 MNHEY, CDR2 SVGAGI. How the authors handled the data: Nucleated cell number was recorded as an estimate derived from reference gene primer amplification. Some clones are missing from TCRdb's copy, which holds only in-frame ones; the method was immunoSEQ multiplex PCR. V and J calls and clone size are those listed in that table; D and trimming were worked out from the DNA. The repertoire holds 220,000 or so clones, with more than 70% as singletons. In terms of age and location, participants ranged from about 18 to 90 years and lived in roughly 22 US areas.

Sequencing was performed on PBMCs or T cells enriched from blood (not recorded which). The TCR originated in a woman between 50 and 59 years old who had recovered from COVID-19. The V call is TRBV6-5, the J call TRBJ1-2, with a possible D match to TRBD1 (5 bases). The CDR3 protein is CASRLLGDYGYTF. Written as DNA, the CDR3 is TGTGCCAGCAGACTCCTAGGGGACTATGGCTACACCTTC.